The clone carrying this TCR beta chain was seen a handful of times. Its matching antigen is unknown. The data were taken from a study of T-cell memory formation after mild COVID-19. Study-level information: Clusters were largely donor specific. Study-wide points: CD4+ clones that contracted lay mainly in CM and EM; CD8+ ones lay in EMRA. The authors did not confirm SARS-CoV-2 specificity of second-wave clones peaking day 37.

Constant-segment primers were used for 5'RACE, and the resulting TCR alpha and TCR beta cDNA libraries carried sample barcodes and UMIs. A single record per CDR3 protein comes from TCRdb applying MiXCR to the 5' RACE reads. The data show 300,000 to 400,000 distinct CDR3 sequences, approximately 27% seen once. Germline V gives CDR1 SEHNR, CDR2 FQNEAQ (reference sequence). This CDR3 spans 15 amino acids. V was trimmed by 5 bases and J by 7 bases, leaving 17 bases between them. The genes are TRBV7-9 and TRBJ1-4; D might be TRBD1 (5 bases). Sequenced input: PBMCs or a T cell subset sorted from them (not recorded which). The sequence was collected from an adult woman who had mild COVID-19 (a few samples of this study predate the infection). Cell type and time point are not known. CDR3 region: CASSLGDLGGEKLFF. CDR3 coding DNA: TGTGCCAGCAGCCTGGGGGACCTTGGAGGTGAAAAACTGTTTTTT.